This TCR beta chain was sequenced in a study of blood T cells in healthy people across ages. Points from the study as a whole: Estimated diversity across one million T cells was deemed an underestimate.

The CDR3 contains 15 residues. The germline V gene has CDR1 SGHTA and CDR2 FQGNSA. With V trimmed by 0 bases and J by 5 bases, 3 bases remained unmatched. Then a second PCR, running about 6 to 11 cycles, was carried out with a sample-barcoded 5' primer and a J-beta primer mix. Every molecule of cDNA carried a tag from a template-switch adaptor with 12 random nucleotides. TCRdb used MiXCR to reprocess the 5' RACE reads, holding one entry per CDR3 protein. The table lists about 800,000 distinct CDR3 sequences, around 25% of them singletons. This clonotype was counted a single time. No antigen is known for it. These data are also associated with another study on T cells of mothers and their children. That source adds: The M1S primer of the second PCR added sample barcodes and 2-4 random nucleotides. TCR recombination output is shaped by thymic selection similarly in related and unrelated pairs.

The chain carries TRBV7-2 and TRBJ2-1; 8 nucleotides align to TRBD2. The sample taken for sequencing was blood. This sequence originates from a boy aged 5-17 years in good health. This CDR3 is CASSLAGGANNEQFF. The CDR3 DNA is TGTGCCAGCAGCTTAGCCGGGGGGGCGAACAATGAGCAGTTCTTC.